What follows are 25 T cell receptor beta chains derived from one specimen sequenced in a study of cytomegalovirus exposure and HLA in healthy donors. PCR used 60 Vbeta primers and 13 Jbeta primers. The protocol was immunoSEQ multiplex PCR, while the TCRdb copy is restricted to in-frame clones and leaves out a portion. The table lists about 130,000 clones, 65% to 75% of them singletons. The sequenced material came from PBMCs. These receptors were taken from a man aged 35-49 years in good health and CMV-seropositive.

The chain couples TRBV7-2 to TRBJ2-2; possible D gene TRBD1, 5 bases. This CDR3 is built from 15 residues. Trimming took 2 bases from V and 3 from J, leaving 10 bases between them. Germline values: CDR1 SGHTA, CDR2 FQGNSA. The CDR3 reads CASSLTPRDTGELFF. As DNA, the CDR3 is TGTGCCAGCAGCTTAACCCCCAGGGACACCGGGGAGCTGTTTTTT.

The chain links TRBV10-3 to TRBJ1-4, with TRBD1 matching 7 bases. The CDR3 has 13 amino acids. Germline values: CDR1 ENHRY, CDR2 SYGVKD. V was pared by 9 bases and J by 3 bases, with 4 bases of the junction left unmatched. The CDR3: CAIQGLANEKLFF. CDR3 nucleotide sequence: TGTGCCATACAGGGGCTGGCTAATGAAAAACTGTTTTTT.

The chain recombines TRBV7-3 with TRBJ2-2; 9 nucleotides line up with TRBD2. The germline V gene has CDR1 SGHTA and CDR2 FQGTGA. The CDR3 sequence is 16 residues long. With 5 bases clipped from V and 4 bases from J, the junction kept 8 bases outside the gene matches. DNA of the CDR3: TGTGCCAGCAGCCCATGGGCGGGAGGGGTCACCGGGGAGCTGTTTTTT. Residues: CASSPWAGGVTGELFF.

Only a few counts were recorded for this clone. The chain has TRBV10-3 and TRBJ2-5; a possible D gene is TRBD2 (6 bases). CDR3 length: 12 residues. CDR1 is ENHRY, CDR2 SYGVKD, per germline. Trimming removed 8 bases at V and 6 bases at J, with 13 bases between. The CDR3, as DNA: TGTGCCATCCAAGAGGAGGGAAAGACCCAGTACTTC. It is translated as CAIQEEGKTQYF.

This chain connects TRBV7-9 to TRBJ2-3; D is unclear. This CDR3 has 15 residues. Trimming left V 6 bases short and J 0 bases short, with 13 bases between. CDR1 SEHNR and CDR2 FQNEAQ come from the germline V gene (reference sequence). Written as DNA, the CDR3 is TGTGCCAGCAGTCCGGCGACGGGTAGCACAGATACGCAGTATTTT. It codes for CASSPATGSTDTQYF.

CDR3 sequence reads: CASSSHGRGLGTEAFF. CDR3 nucleotide sequence: TGTGCCAGCAGTTCTCATGGTAGGGGGCTTGGCACTGAAGCTTTCTTT. The chain links TRBV27 to TRBJ1-1; TRBD1 matches 7 bases. CDR1 and CDR2 from the germline V gene are MNHEY and SMNVEV (reference sequence). Germline trimming cut 4 bases from V and 4 bases from J; bases unmatched to any gene: 12. CDR3 length: 16 amino acids.

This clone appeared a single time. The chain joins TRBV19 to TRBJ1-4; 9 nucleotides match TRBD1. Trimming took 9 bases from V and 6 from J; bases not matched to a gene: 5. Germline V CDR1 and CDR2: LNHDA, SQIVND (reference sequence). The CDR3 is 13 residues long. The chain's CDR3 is CASRQGGDEKLFF. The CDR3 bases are TGTGCCAGCCGACAGGGGGGCGATGAAAAACTGTTTTTT.

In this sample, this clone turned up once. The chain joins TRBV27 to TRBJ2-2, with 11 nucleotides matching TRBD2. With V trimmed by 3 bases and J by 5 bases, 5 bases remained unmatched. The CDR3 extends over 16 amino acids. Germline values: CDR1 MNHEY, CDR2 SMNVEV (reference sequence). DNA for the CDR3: TGTGCCAGCAGTTTCCAGCTAGCGGGGGGAACCGGGGAGCTGTTTTTT. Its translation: CASSFQLAGGTGELFF.

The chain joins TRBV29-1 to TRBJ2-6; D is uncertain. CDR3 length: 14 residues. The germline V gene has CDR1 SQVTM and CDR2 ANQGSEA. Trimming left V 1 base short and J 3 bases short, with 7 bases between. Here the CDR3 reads CSVEAEYGANVLTF. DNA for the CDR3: TGCAGCGTTGAAGCCGAGTATGGGGCCAACGTCCTGACTTTC.

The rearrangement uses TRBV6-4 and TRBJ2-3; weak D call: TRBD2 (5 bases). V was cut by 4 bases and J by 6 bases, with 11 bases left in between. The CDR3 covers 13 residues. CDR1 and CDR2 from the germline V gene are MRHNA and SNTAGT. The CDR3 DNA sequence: TGTGCCAGCAGTGGTGGTAGCGCTGATACGCAGTATTTT. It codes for CASSGGSADTQYF.

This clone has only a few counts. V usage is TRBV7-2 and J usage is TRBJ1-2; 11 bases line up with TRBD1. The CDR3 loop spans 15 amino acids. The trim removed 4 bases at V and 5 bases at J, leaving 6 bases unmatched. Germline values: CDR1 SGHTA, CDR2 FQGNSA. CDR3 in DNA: TGTGCCAGCAGCTCCTTAGGGACAGGGGGTTATGGCTACACCTTC. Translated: CASSSLGTGGYGYTF.

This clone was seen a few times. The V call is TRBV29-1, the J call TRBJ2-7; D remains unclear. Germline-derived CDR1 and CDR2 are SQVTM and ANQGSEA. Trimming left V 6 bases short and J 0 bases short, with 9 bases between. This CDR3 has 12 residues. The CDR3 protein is CSVADNSYEQYF. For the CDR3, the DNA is TGCAGCGTGGCCGACAACTCCTACGAGCAGTACTTC.

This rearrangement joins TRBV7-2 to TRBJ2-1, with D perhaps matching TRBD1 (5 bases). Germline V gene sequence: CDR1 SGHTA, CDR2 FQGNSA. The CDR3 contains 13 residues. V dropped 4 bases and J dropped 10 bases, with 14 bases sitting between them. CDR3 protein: CASSSLGDGEQFF. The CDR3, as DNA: TGTGCCAGCAGCTCTCTAGGGGATGGGGAGCAGTTCTTC.

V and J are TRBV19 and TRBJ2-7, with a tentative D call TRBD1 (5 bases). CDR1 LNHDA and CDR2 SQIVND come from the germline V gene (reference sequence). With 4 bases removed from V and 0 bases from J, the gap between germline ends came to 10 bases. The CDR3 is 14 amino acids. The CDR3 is CASSRQDNSYEQYF. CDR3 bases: TGTGCCAGTAGTAGGCAGGACAACTCCTACGAGCAGTACTTC.

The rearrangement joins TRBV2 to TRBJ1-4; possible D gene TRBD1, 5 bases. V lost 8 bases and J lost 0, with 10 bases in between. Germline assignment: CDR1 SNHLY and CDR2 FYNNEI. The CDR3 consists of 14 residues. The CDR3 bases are TGTGCCAGCGGGGGGGAGGCAACTAATGAAAAACTGTTTTTT. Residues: CASGGEATNEKLFF. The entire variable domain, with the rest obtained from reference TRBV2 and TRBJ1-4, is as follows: EPEVTQTPSHQVTQMGQEVILRCVPISNHLYFYWYRQILGQKVEFLVSFYNNEISEKSEIFDDQFSVERPDGSNFTLKIRSTKLEDSAMYFCASGGEATNEKLFFGSGTQLSVL.

CDR3 sequence reads: CASSPSHGGYGYTF. In DNA form, the CDR3 reads TGCGCCAGCAGTCCCTCTCACGGGGGATATGGCTACACCTTC. The chain links TRBV4-3 to TRBJ1-2; D possibly corresponds to TRBD1 (5 bases). This CDR3 is 14 amino acids long. Germline loops: CDR1 LGHNA, CDR2 YSLEER. V was pared by 6 bases and J by 5 bases, with 16 bases between.

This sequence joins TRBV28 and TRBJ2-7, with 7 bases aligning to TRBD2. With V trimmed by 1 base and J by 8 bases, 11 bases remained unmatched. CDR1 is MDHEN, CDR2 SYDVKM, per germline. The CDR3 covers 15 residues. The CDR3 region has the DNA TGTGCCAGCAGTTTATTAGGGACTACGCTGGGAAAGCAGTACTTC. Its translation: CASSLLGTTLGKQYF.

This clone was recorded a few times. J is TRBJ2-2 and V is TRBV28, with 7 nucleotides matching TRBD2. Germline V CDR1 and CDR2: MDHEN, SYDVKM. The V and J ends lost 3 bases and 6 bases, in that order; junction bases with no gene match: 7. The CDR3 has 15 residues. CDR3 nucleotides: TGTGCCAGCAGTTTTGGGGGGAGGGGTGCCGGGGAGCTGTTTTTT. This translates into CASSFGGRGAGELFF.

CDR3 nucleotides: TGTGCCAGCAGGTTTGGACAGGGTCTCAATCAGCCCCAGCATTTT. This translates into CASRFGQGLNQPQHF. The chain employs TRBV28 and TRBJ1-5; TRBD1 matches 8 bases. Germline CDR1 reads MDHEN; CDR2 reads SYDVKM. J gave up 3 bases and V 6 bases, and 7 bases lay outside the gene matches. This CDR3 region has 15 residues. Full variable domain (rest looked up from reference TRBV28 and TRBJ1-5): DVKVTQSSRYLVKRTGEKVFLECVQDMDHENMFWYRQDPGLGLRLIYFSYDVKMKEKGDIPEGYSVSREKKERFSLILESASTNQTSMYLCASRFGQGLNQPQHFGDGTRLSIL.

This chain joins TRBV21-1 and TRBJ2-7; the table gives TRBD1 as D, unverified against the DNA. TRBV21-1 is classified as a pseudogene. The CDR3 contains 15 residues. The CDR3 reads CASSHGQGATYEQYF. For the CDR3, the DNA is TGTGCCAGCAGCCATGGACAGGGGGCAACCTACGAGCAGTACTTC.

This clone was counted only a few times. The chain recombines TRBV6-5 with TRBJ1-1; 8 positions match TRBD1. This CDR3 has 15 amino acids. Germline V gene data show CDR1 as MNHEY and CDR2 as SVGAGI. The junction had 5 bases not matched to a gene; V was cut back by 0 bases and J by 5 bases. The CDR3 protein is CASSYSRQGRTEAFF. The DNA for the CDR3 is TGTGCCAGCAGTTACTCGCGACAGGGGAGGACTGAAGCTTTCTTT.

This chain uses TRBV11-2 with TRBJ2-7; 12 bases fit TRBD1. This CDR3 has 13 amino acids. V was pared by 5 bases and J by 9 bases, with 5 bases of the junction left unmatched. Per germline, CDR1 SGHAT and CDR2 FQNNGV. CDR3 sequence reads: CASSLGTGGGQYF. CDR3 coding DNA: TGTGCCAGCAGCCTAGGGACAGGGGGCGGGCAGTACTTC.

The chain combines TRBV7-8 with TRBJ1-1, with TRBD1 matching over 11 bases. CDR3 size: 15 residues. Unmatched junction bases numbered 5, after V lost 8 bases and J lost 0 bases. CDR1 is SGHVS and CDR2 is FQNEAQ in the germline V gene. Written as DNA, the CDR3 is TGTGCCAGCGTGGACAGGGGGCTAATGAACACTGAAGCTTTCTTT. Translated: CASVDRGLMNTEAFF.

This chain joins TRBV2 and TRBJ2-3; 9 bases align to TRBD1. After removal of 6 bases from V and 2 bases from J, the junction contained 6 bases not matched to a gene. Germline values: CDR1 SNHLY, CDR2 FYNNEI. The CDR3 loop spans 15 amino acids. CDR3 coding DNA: TGTGCCAGCAGCGTCGGACAGGGGATCACAGATACGCAGTATTTT. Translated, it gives CASSVGQGITDTQYF.

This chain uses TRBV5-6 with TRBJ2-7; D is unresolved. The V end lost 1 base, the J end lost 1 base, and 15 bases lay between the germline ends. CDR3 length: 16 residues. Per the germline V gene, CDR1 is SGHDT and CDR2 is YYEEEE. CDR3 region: CASSLSGHSKSYEQYF. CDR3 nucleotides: TGTGCCAGCAGCTTGAGTGGTCACAGTAAGTCCTACGAGCAGTACTTC.